This T cell receptor (beta chain) stems from a study of T cells in Graves' hyperthyroidism and ophthalmopathy. At least 3 on the Clinical Activity Score was recorded for ophthalmopathy patients, who also had NOSPECS grade at least 4 and duration under 3 months. Extraction of PBMCs used approximately 10 ml of fresh peripheral blood. Template material for amplifying TCR beta CDR3 regions consisted of RNA transcripts. RT-PCR in the first round (using the HTBI primer set) targeted the TCR CDR3. TCRdb called the multiplex PCR reads again in MiXCR, with one record for every CDR3 protein. The sample lists fewer than 550,000 distinct CDR3 sequences, around a quarter occurring once. Germline CDR1 reads SGHTA; CDR2 reads FQGTGA. V lost 5 bases, J lost 7 bases, and 11 bases lay in between. The CDR3 is made up of 12 amino acids. Study-wide results and caveats: Ophthalmopathy could be told apart from stable hyperthyroidism with a 13 V-J model. The model's output predicted ophthalmopathy at a median of 6.5 months prior to onset.

The sample holds many counts of this clonotype. The antigen is unknown. Specimen: blood. The chain carries TRBV7-3 and TRBJ2-5, with D unresolved. The TCR was taken from a woman in her thirties with Graves' ophthalmopathy. The CDR3 loop reads CASSNPFGTQYF. CDR3 sequence (DNA): TGTGCCAGCAGCAACCCATTCGGGACCCAGTACTTC.